Listed below are T cell receptor beta chains from one sample, sequenced in a study of sequential checkpoint blockade in melanoma. Profiled with immunoSEQ multiplex PCR; TCRdb holds only in-frame clones, not every one. Of several thousand clones listed, 23% are singletons. Sequenced here: tumor tissue (inferred from file names), sampled from a patient given nivolumab and ipilimumab in sequence. The receptors stem from a human donor with melanoma. CDR3s include the opening cysteine and the closing phenylalanine or tryptophan. The order of the fields is V gene, J gene, D gene, clone size, CDR3 DNA, CDR3 protein. A D gene is named only where the DNA matches it firmly. Part of the rows lack a size; the others show once, few, many or a class for expanded clones.

>TRBV6-8|TRBJ2-2|.|few
TGTGCCAGCAGAATCCCGGGGTGGACCGGGGAGCTGTTTTTT
CASRIPGWTGELFF
>TRBV15|TRBJ1-3|.|.
TGTGCCACCAGCAGAGATGATTTTCTGCCCGACGCCTCTGGAAACACCATATATTTT
CATSRDDFLPDASGNTIYF
>TRBV9|TRBJ1-1|.|medium-sized
TGTGCCAGCAGCCCTTCGGGAGGACTGAACACTGAAGCTTTCTTT
CASSPSGGLNTEAFF
>TRBV6-8|TRBJ2-2|.|many
TGTGCCAGCAGTTATTGGGCCGGGAGAGGGGAGCTGTTTTTT
CASSYWAGRGELFF
>TRBV5-1|TRBJ2-3|.|.
TGCGCCAGCAGCCCCTACAACAGGGGAGGGACAGATACGCAGTATTTT
CASSPYNRGGTDTQYF
>TRBV9|TRBJ1-4|.|.
TGTGCCAGCAGCGTAGATTGGGGGGCTGAAAAACTGTTTTTT
CASSVDWGAEKLFF
>TRBV30|TRBJ2-1|TRBD1|few
TGTGCCTGGAGTGCGGGACAGAAGATCAATGAGCAGTTCTTC
CAWSAGQKINEQFF
>TRBV11-3|TRBJ2-6|TRBD1|.
TGTGCCAGCAGAAAACCGGGACAGGGAGAGGCTGGGGCCAACGTCCTGACTTTC
CASRKPGQGEAGANVLTF
>TRBV11-3|TRBJ1-2|.|few
TGTGCCAGCAGTTTACTCTTAGGGTATACTAACTATGGCTACACCTTC
CASSLLLGYTNYGYTF
>TRBV11-3|TRBJ2-1|TRBD2|few
TGTGCCAGCAGCCCTCCGGGACTAGACTACAATGAGCAGTTCTTC
CASSPPGLDYNEQFF
>TRBV25-1|TRBJ2-1|.|.
TGTGCCAGCAGTGATTGGGTTGTGGGGGGATATGAGCAGTTCTTC
CASSDWVVGGYEQFF
>TRBV11-3|TRBJ1-4|.|.
TGTGCCAGCAGCTTATTTACGGGGCGGCCAAATGAAAAACTGTTTTTT
CASSLFTGRPNEKLFF
>TRBV11-3|TRBJ1-1|.|few
TGTGCCAGCAGCTCCAGGCAGGGGCTGGGCCGGGCTTTCTTT
CASSSRQGLGRAFF
>TRBV6-8|TRBJ1-4|TRBD1|.
TGTGCCAGCAGTTACTTGGAGACAGGGTTTCGGGAAAAACTGTTTTTT
CASSYLETGFREKLFF
>TRBV5-1|TRBJ1-2|.|.
TGCGCCAGCAGCGGGGGAGGGTATAGCTATGGCTACACCTTC
CASSGGGYSYGYTF
>TRBV28|TRBJ1-4|TRBD1|few
TGTGCCAGCAGACGGACAGGGAAAAATGAAAAACTGTTTTTT
CASRRTGKNEKLFF
>TRBV11-3|TRBJ2-1|TRBD2|.
TGTGCCAGCAGCTTGGACGGGAGGGACAATGAGCAGTTCTTC
CASSLDGRDNEQFF
>TRBV29-1|TRBJ2-5|.|once
TGCAGCGTTGAATGGTCCGGGAGACAAGAGACCCAGTACTTC
CSVEWSGRQETQYF
>TRBV30|TRBJ2-5|TRBD2|.
TGTGCCTGGAGTGCAGGGCTAGCGGATAAAGAGACCCAGTACTTC
CAWSAGLADKETQYF
>TRBV19|TRBJ1-1|TRBD1|large
TGTGCCAGTCTACACCCAGTCCGGGACAGGACCTCTGAAGCTTTCTTT
CASLHPVRDRTSEAFF
>TRBV5-1|TRBJ2-2|.|.
TGCGCCAGCAGCTTGTCACAGGGATACACCGGGGAGCTGTTTTTT
CASSLSQGYTGELFF
>TRBV11-3|TRBJ2-5|.|many
TGTGCCAGCAGCTACCTTGGCAGGGAGGAAGAGACCCAGTACTTC
CASSYLGREEETQYF
>TRBV11-3|TRBJ2-4|.|few
TGTGCCAGCAGCTTGGAGAACGGAGCAGCCAAAAACATTCAGTACTTC
CASSLENGAAKNIQYF
>TRBV11-3|TRBJ2-1|TRBD2|many
TGTGCCAGCAGCTTGACTAGCGGGAGGAGCAATGAGCAGTTCTTC
CASSLTSGRSNEQFF
>TRBV12-5|TRBJ2-1|TRBD2|.
TGTGCTAGTGGTCCTCAGCGGGAGGTTGGTGAGCAGTTCTTC
CASGPQREVGEQFF
>TRBV28|TRBJ1-1|.|.
TGTGCCAGCAGTTTATTGGGGTGGGGCGCTGAAGCTTTCTTT
CASSLLGWGAEAFF
>TRBV9|TRBJ1-5|TRBD1|.
TGTGCCAGCAGCGCCGACGGGACAGGGGGATCTTCCTATCAGCCCCAGCATTTT
CASSADGTGGSSYQPQHF
>TRBV30|TRBJ2-1|TRBD2|medium-sized
TGTGCCTGGAGCGCCTTCAGGACTAGCGGGAGAGGGGCTAACATAAATGAGCAGTTCTTC
CAWSAFRTSGRGANINEQFF
>TRBV6-8|TRBJ2-3|TRBD2|.
TGTGCCAGCAGTTTAGGCGGGAGTCTCCCAAGCACAGATACGCAGTATTTT
CASSLGGSLPSTDTQYF
>TRBV19|TRBJ2-1|.|.
TGTGCCAGTAGGTTCTGGGCGGGTAACCGCGACAATGAGCAGTTCTTC
CASRFWAGNRDNEQFF
>TRBV30|TRBJ1-1|.|.
TGTGCCTGGAGTGTACCGGTTCAAATAAGCAGGGCTTTCTTT
CAWSVPVQISRAFF
>TRBV4-1|TRBJ2-2|TRBD1|medium-sized
TGCGCCAGCAGAAGAGGGGGCGCGGACACCGGGGAGCTGTTTTTT
CASRRGGADTGELFF
>TRBV2|TRBJ1-5|.|.
TGTGCCAGCAGTGGAAGGCTAAACAATCAGCCCCAGCATTTT
CASSGRLNNQPQHF
>TRBV9|TRBJ2-5|.|.
TGTGCCAGCAGCGATTATTCTGAGACCCAGTACTTC
CASSDYSETQYF
>TRBV12-5|TRBJ2-3|TRBD2|.
TGTGCTAGTGGTTTGGTCTGGGGCGGGGGAATGAGGACAGATACGCAGTATTTT
CASGLVWGGGMRTDTQYF
>TRBV27|TRBJ2-1|TRBD2|few
TGTGCCAGCAGAACCGGGGGGTTCAATGAGCAGTTCTTC
CASRTGGFNEQFF
>TRBV28|TRBJ1-1|.|few
TGTGCCAGCAGTTTAAGTTTTCGGGGGGCCACTGAAGCTTTCTTT
CASSLSFRGATEAFF
>TRBV29-1|TRBJ2-3|.|.
TGCAGCGTTGCGGTCTGGCGAGATACGCAGTATTTT
CSVAVWRDTQYF
>TRBV19|TRBJ2-6|.|.
TGTGCCAGTACTGGTCAGCAGGGCCCCGGGGCCAACGTCCTGACTTTC
CASTGQQGPGANVLTF
>TRBV9|TRBJ2-1|.|many
TGTGCCAGCAGCCCTTGGTATGGGGGCTACAATGAGCAGTTCTTC
CASSPWYGGYNEQFF
>TRBV19|TRBJ1-2|.|.
TGTGCCAGTAGTACCGTATCAGAATTCTATGGCTACACCTTC
CASSTVSEFYGYTF